This paragraph reports one T cell receptor (beta chain). What it binds is unknown. Here immunoSEQ multiplex PCR was the method, and the copy in TCRdb shows in-frame clones only, minus some. The data show around 78,000 clones, with 70% to 90% seen just once and under 25% held by the top ten. The V end lost 7 bases, the J end lost 0 bases, and 15 bases lay between the germline ends. Per germline, CDR1 SGHRS and CDR2 YFSETQ. The CDR3 is 15 amino acids. This sample stems from a study of T cells in localized non-small cell lung cancer. Points from the study as a whole: The tumor had only one region sequenced, so heterogeneity remains possible. Compared with tumor, uninvolved adjacent lung displayed greater T cell clonality, ranking highest overall.

Sample: peripheral blood, taken before any cancer treatment. V and J are TRBV5-1 and TRBJ2-3; D might be TRBD2 (7 bases). The TCR comes from a woman aged 40 to 75 with stage I squamous cell lung carcinoma. The CDR3 DNA is TGCGCCAGCTTCCGGGGGGCAACTAGCACAGATACGCAGTATTTT. This encodes CASFRGATSTDTQYF.